The 25 T cell receptor beta chains listed next were all sequenced from one sample in a study of cytomegalovirus exposure and HLA in healthy donors. Both 60 Vbeta primers and 13 Jbeta primers went into the PCR. Profiled with immunoSEQ multiplex PCR; TCRdb holds only in-frame clones, not every one. The sample lists approximately 280,000 clones, 75% to 90% occurring once. Sequences were obtained from PBMCs. All receptors derive from a man aged 40-55 years in good health and CMV-seropositive.

As regards this clone: The CDR3 ends on some other residue instead of the conserved phenylalanine or tryptophan, so this is likely a read error. The chain has TRBV28 and TRBJ2-7; no clear D gene. Germline CDR1 MDHEN, CDR2 SYDVKM. Between the trimmed V and J ends, which lost 10 bases and 2 bases, there was a span of 12 bases. The CDR3 has 12 residues. The CDR3 coding sequence is TGTGCCACCACAACAGAGACCTACGAGCAGTACTCC. Translating gives CATTTETYEQYS.

This chain links TRBV7-3 with TRBJ2-6, with a weak D call TRBD1 (6 bases). The CDR3 is 18 residues long. Trimming left V 1 base short and J 2 bases short, with 15 bases between. Germline CDR1 reads SGHTA; CDR2 reads FQGTGA. The CDR3 DNA reads as TGTGCCAGCAGCTTAAGGGGGCAGGGTGAGACTGGGGCCAACGTCCTGACTTTC. It translates to CASSLRGQGETGANVLTF.

This clone was seen a single time. This sequence joins TRBV4-1 and TRBJ2-7; 8 positions match TRBD2. Per the germline V gene, CDR1 is MGHRA and CDR2 is YSYEKL. This CDR3 is built from 15 residues. Germline trimming cut 0 bases from V and 4 bases from J; bases unmatched to any gene: 5. The CDR3 sequence: CASSQEKRETYEQYF. CDR3 DNA: TGCGCCAGCAGCCAAGAGAAGCGGGAGACATACGAGCAGTACTTC.

V usage is TRBV27 and J usage is TRBJ1-2, with a weak D call TRBD1 (5 bases). Per germline, CDR1 MNHEY and CDR2 SMNVEV (reference sequence). The CDR3 has 16 amino acids. Between the trimmed V and J ends, which lost 8 bases and 3 bases, there was a span of 22 bases. In DNA, the CDR3 is TGTGCCAGCCTCCCCGGGGGGGGTAAGGGAGACTATGGCTACACCTTC. It specifies CASLPGGGKGDYGYTF.

CDR3 bases: TGCAGCGTTGTCAGAAAGAACACTGAAGCTTTCTTT. It specifies CSVVRKNTEAFF. The chain combines TRBV29-1 with TRBJ1-1; D is unresolved. The CDR3 contains 12 residues. V lost 4 bases to trimming and J lost 1 base, with 7 bases between them. Germline V gene sequence: CDR1 SQVTM, CDR2 ANQGSEA.

The CDR3 loop is CATSRGNPGGRYNEQFF. CDR3 in DNA: TGTGCCACCAGCAGAGGGAACCCAGGGGGCAGGTACAATGAGCAGTTCTTC. The chain uses TRBV15 and TRBJ2-1, with 8 bases lining up with TRBD1. The CDR3 loop spans 17 amino acids. V trimming: 1 base; J trimming: 4 bases; junction bases outside the gene matches: 9. Germline V CDR1 and CDR2: LNHNV, YYDKDF (reference sequence).

The chain couples TRBV30 to TRBJ2-3; a weak D match, TRBD1 (6 bases). The CDR3 has 13 amino acids. Between the trimmed V and J ends, which lost 7 bases and 3 bases, there was a span of 14 bases. Germline CDR1 is GTSNPN and CDR2 is SVGIG (reference sequence). CDR3 in amino acids: CAFFPQGTDTQYF. The CDR3 coding sequence is TGTGCCTTTTTCCCCCAGGGGACAGATACGCAGTATTTT.

The rearrangement uses TRBV2 and TRBJ2-7; 12 positions match TRBD2. Germline-derived CDR1 and CDR2 are SNHLY and FYNNEI. The length of the CDR3 is 15 residues. Unmatched junction bases numbered 6, after V lost 2 bases and J lost 7 bases. The CDR3 DNA reads as TGTGCCAGCAGTGAAAGCCCTAGCGGGAGGGTTGAGCAGTACTTC. The encoded protein is CASSESPSGRVEQYF.

The chain couples TRBV7-8 to TRBJ2-7, with TRBD2 as a possible D gene (6 bases). CDR1 is SGHVS and CDR2 is FQNEAQ in the germline V gene. Trimming shortened V by 4 bases and J by 2 bases, and 12 bases separated the two germline ends. The CDR3 covers 14 residues. The CDR3 spells CASSWTGVAYEQYF. In DNA, the CDR3 is TGTGCCAGCAGCTGGACGGGAGTTGCCTACGAGCAGTACTTC.

CDR3 coding DNA: TGTGCCAGCAGCTGTGGCAGCGGGAGCCCCCCGAATGAGTGTAATGAGCAGTTCTTC. This gives the protein CASSCGSGSPPNECNEQFF. The rearrangement links TRBV7-8 to TRBJ2-1; TRBD2 aligns across 8 bases. The germline CDR1 and CDR2 sequences are SGHVS and FQNEAQ. The CDR3 is 19 residues long. The junction had 21 bases not matched to a gene; V was cut back by 4 bases and J by 7 bases.

The rearrangement links TRBV10-3 to TRBJ2-7; the D gene is possibly TRBD2 (6 bases). This CDR3 has 14 amino acids. Germline V gene lookup returns CDR1 ENHRY and CDR2 SYGVKD. V shed 2 bases and J shed 7 bases, with 15 bases lying between them. The CDR3 region is CAISEPLSAGEQYF. In DNA, the CDR3 is TGTGCCATCAGTGAGCCCCTCTCTGCGGGGGAGCAGTACTTC.

CDR3 DNA: TGCGCCAGCAGCTTGGATCCCAGGTGGAATGAGCAGTTCTTC. Protein: CASSLDPRWNEQFF. V is TRBV5-1 and J is TRBJ2-1; the D is unclear. Germline loops: CDR1 SGHRS, CDR2 YFSETQ. Trimming shortened V by 0 bases and J by 7 bases, and 11 bases separated the two germline ends. This CDR3 comprises 14 residues.

The chain joins TRBV7-8 to TRBJ1-2, with TRBD1 matching 7 bases. V lost 5 bases, J lost 6 bases, and 9 bases stayed unmatched. This CDR3 contains 14 residues. Germline CDR1 reads SGHVS; CDR2 reads FQNEAQ. The CDR3 DNA sequence: TGTGCCAGCAGCAGAGACAGGGATGGGAATGGCTACACCTTC. As protein: CASSRDRDGNGYTF.

The chain has TRBV27 and TRBJ2-1; 8 bases align to TRBD2. Germline lookup yields CDR1 MNHEY and CDR2 SMNVEV (reference sequence). The CDR3 runs 15 residues. V shed 4 bases, J shed 7 bases, and the junction held 9 bases outside the gene matches. The CDR3 sequence: CASSSSGLDGNEQFF. CDR3 DNA sequence: TGTGCCAGCAGTTCGTCGGGACTAGACGGGAATGAGCAGTTCTTC.

The chain joins TRBV11-2 to TRBJ1-2; 7 bases map to TRBD1. V was clipped by 3 bases and J by 4 bases; unmatched bases: 2. CDR1 SGHAT and CDR2 FQNNGV come from the germline V gene. The CDR3 runs 13 residues. Here the CDR3 reads CASSFQGGYGYTF. CDR3 sequence (DNA): TGTGCCAGCAGCTTCCAGGGGGGCTATGGCTACACCTTC.

This chain's CDR3 is CATSRALLRQGSNQPQHF. The CDR3 DNA reads TGTGCCACCAGCAGAGCCCTCTTGCGGCAGGGAAGCAATCAGCCCCAGCATTTT. V and J are TRBV15 and TRBJ1-5, with D maybe TRBD1 (5 bases). CDR1 LNHNV and CDR2 YYDKDF come from the germline V gene (reference sequence). V was clipped by 1 base and J by 1 base, with 17 bases between them. The CDR3 totals 18 residues.

The chain uses TRBV5-1 and TRBJ1-3; D is perhaps TRBD1 (6 bases). This CDR3 has 15 amino acids. Trimming left V 0 bases short and J 2 bases short, with 9 bases between. Germline V gene data show CDR1 as SGHRS and CDR2 as YFSETQ. Here the CDR3 reads CASSLEGGAGNTIYF. DNA of the CDR3: TGCGCCAGCAGCTTGGAAGGGGGAGCTGGAAACACCATATATTTT.

The V and J genes are TRBV6-5 and TRBJ2-3; D ambiguous. Trimming removed 0 bases at V and 2 bases at J, with 9 bases between. CDR1 is MNHEY and CDR2 is SVGAGI in the germline V gene. CDR3 length: 15 amino acids. Here the CDR3 reads CASSYSGDPTDTQYF. CDR3 DNA: TGTGCCAGCAGTTACTCCGGAGATCCCACAGATACGCAGTATTTT.

The chain has TRBV6-5 and TRBJ2-5, with TRBD1 identical over 10 bases. Germline loops: CDR1 MNHEY, CDR2 SVGAGI. The V segment lost 0 bases and the J segment 5 bases; nucleotides outside the gene matches: 6. CDR3 length equals 16 residues. CDR3: CASSYSIDRGRETQYF. CDR3 coding DNA: TGTGCCAGCAGTTACTCGATAGACAGGGGGCGGGAGACCCAGTACTTC.

This clone came up a few times. This chain links TRBV2 with TRBJ1-5, with D possibly TRBD1 on 5 matching bases. Germline-derived CDR1 and CDR2 are SNHLY and FYNNEI. V was clipped by 2 bases and J by 4 bases, with 9 bases between them. CDR3 size: 14 residues. The CDR3 nucleotides read TGTGCCAGCAGTGAACCCCCAGGGAATCAGCCCCAGCATTTT. It is translated as CASSEPPGNQPQHF.

This clone has only one observation. This rearrangement joins TRBV10-3 to TRBJ2-3; D is perhaps TRBD2 (5 bases). Trimming cost V 2 bases and J 4 bases, with 10 bases left between them. This CDR3 has 14 residues. Per the germline V gene, CDR1 is ENHRY and CDR2 is SYGVKD. CDR3 nucleotide sequence: TGTGCCATCAGTGAGAAATCAGCGGCAGATACGCAGTATTTT. It encodes CAISEKSAADTQYF.

The chain joins TRBV29-1 to TRBJ2-1; 7 nucleotides match TRBD2. CDR3 length: 12 residues. J gave up 9 bases and V 7 bases, and 9 bases lay outside the gene matches. Looked up from germline, CDR1 is SQVTM and CDR2 is ANQGSEA. The CDR3 reads CSARTSRLEQFF. The CDR3 nucleotides read TGCAGCGCGAGGACTAGTCGACTTGAGCAGTTCTTC.

The genes are TRBV27 and TRBJ2-3; 7 nucleotides line up with TRBD2. This CDR3 is built from 15 residues. Germline values: CDR1 MNHEY, CDR2 SMNVEV (reference sequence). J was trimmed by 6 bases and V by 2 bases; bases with no gene match: 8. The CDR3 sequence: CASSLTAGPGDTQYF. The CDR3 nucleotides read TGTGCCAGCAGTTTAACAGCGGGGCCTGGGGATACGCAGTATTTT.

This chain joins TRBV18 and TRBJ2-1; weak D call: TRBD1 (6 bases). CDR3 length: 15 amino acids. Germline values: CDR1 KGHSH, CDR2 LQKENI. V was shortened by 0 bases and J by 8 bases, with 14 bases between the two germline ends. CDR3 nucleotide sequence: TGTGCCAGCTCACCACCGACTCCCAGGGGCGATGAGCAGTTCTTC. Its protein product is CASSPPTPRGDEQFF. Full variable domain (missing parts from reference TRBV18 and TRBJ2-1): NAGVMQNPRHLVRRRGQEARLRCSPMKGHSHVYWYRQLPEEGLKFMVYLQKENIIDESGMPKERFSAEFPKEGPSILRIQQVVRGDSAAYFCASSPPTPRGDEQFFGPGTRLTVL.

This clone was recorded a few times. The chain recombines TRBV7-8 with TRBJ1-2; D call uncertain. Germline V gene lookup returns CDR1 SGHVS and CDR2 FQNEAQ. This CDR3 is 14 amino acids long. V was pared by 5 bases and J by 7 bases, with 17 bases between. CDR3 amino acids: CASSPRLSPSGYTF. DNA for the CDR3: TGTGCCAGCAGCCCCAGGCTGTCCCCCTCTGGCTACACCTTC.